Listed below are T cell receptor beta chains from one sample, sequenced in a study of tumor-infiltrating lymphocytes in oesophageal squamous cell carcinoma. TCRdb redid the calling of the PCR reads with MiXCR, one entry per CDR3 protein. The data show about 21,000 distinct CDR3 sequences, about 41% seen once. Sequenced material: normal esophageal tissue next to the tumor. These receptors all stem from a male donor with esophageal squamous cell carcinoma. Both conserved end residues are part of each CDR3. D genes are given only for firm matches. Only some rows state a clone size, as once, few, many or a class for expanded clones.

J gene: TRBJ2-3; D gene: -; CDR3 length: 14; clone size: -; V gene: TRBV7-2; CDR3 protein: CASSLEVGTDTQYF; CDR3 DNA: TGTGCCAGCAGCTTAGAAGTTGGCACAGATACGCAGTATTTT
J gene: TRBJ2-6; D gene: -; CDR3 length: 19; clone size: -; V gene: TRBV7-3; CDR3 protein: CASSLGVAVGSSGANVLTF; CDR3 DNA: TGTGCCAGCAGCTTAGGAGTTGCGGTGGGGAGTTCTGGGGCCAACGTCCTGACTTTC
J gene: TRBJ2-7; D gene: TRBD1; CDR3 length: 14; clone size: few; V gene: TRBV6-8; CDR3 protein: CASSVQGALGEQYF; CDR3 DNA: TGTGCCAGCAGTGTACAGGGGGCCCTGGGCGAGCAGTACTTC
J gene: TRBJ2-7; D gene: TRBD2; CDR3 length: 16; clone size: -; V gene: TRBV7-9; CDR3 protein: CASSLSGSRESYEQYF; CDR3 DNA: TGTGCCAGCAGCTTAAGCGGGAGCAGAGAATCCTACGAGCAGTACTTC
J gene: TRBJ2-5; D gene: -; CDR3 length: 14; clone size: few; V gene: TRBV11-1; CDR3 protein: CASSLGGAGETQYF; CDR3 DNA: TGTGCCAGCAGCTTAGGGGGGGCTGGGGAGACCCAGTACTTC
J gene: TRBJ1-2; D gene: TRBD1; CDR3 length: 14; clone size: -; V gene: TRBV6-6; CDR3 protein: CASRGGQGPHGYTF; CDR3 DNA: TGTGCCAGCAGGGGAGGACAGGGCCCCCATGGCTACACCTTC
J gene: TRBJ1-6; D gene: TRBD1; CDR3 length: 13; clone size: once; V gene: TRBV7-8; CDR3 protein: CASSDTGDSPLHF; CDR3 DNA: TGTGCCAGCAGCGATACAGGGGATTCACCCCTCCACTTT
J gene: TRBJ2-4; D gene: TRBD1; CDR3 length: 19; clone size: -; V gene: TRBV7-8; CDR3 protein: CASSLLPYNRGEGKNIQYF; CDR3 DNA: TGTGCCAGCAGCTTATTACCCTATAACAGGGGTGAGGGCAAAAACATTCAGTACTTC
J gene: TRBJ2-1; D gene: -; CDR3 length: 13; clone size: -; V gene: TRBV7-3; CDR3 protein: CASSPPGGNEQFF; CDR3 DNA: TGTGCCAGCAGCCCCCCCGGGGGCAATGAGCAGTTCTTC
J gene: TRBJ2-7; D gene: -; CDR3 length: 16; clone size: few; V gene: TRBV4-2; CDR3 protein: CASSQEAIQGVDEQYF; CDR3 DNA: TGTGCCAGCAGCCAAGAAGCGATCCAGGGAGTGGACGAGCAGTACTTC
J gene: TRBJ2-1; D gene: TRBD2; CDR3 length: 19; clone size: -; V gene: TRBV6-6; CDR3 protein: CASSYSPTSGGIMSNEQFF; CDR3 DNA: TGTGCCAGCAGTTACTCTCCTACTAGCGGGGGGATAATGAGCAATGAGCAGTTCTTC
J gene: TRBJ2-5; D gene: -; CDR3 length: 16; clone size: -; V gene: TRBV7-3; CDR3 protein: CASSLWGETSYNEQYF; CDR3 DNA: TGTGCCAGCAGCTTATGGGGGGAGACCTCCTACAATGAGCAGTACTTC
J gene: TRBJ2-7; D gene: TRBD2; CDR3 length: 16; clone size: -; V gene: TRBV7-2; CDR3 protein: CASSLGTSGRGYEQYF; CDR3 DNA: TGTGCCAGCAGCTTAGGGACTAGCGGGAGGGGGTACGAGCAGTACTTC
J gene: TRBJ2-3; D gene: -; CDR3 length: 14; clone size: many; V gene: TRBV12-3/TRBV12-4; CDR3 protein: CASTRRAGTDTQYF; CDR3 DNA: TGTGCCAGCACCCGGAGGGCGGGCACAGATACGCAGTATTTT
J gene: TRBJ2-3; D gene: -; CDR3 length: 13; clone size: -; V gene: TRBV7-1; CDR3 protein: CASRDGSTDTQYF; CDR3 DNA: TGTGCCAGCAGAGATGGGAGCACAGATACGCAGTATTTT
J gene: TRBJ2-3; D gene: TRBD1; CDR3 length: 15; clone size: -; V gene: TRBV7-2; CDR3 protein: CASTRDRGATDTQYF; CDR3 DNA: TGTGCCAGCACCAGGGACAGGGGTGCCACAGATACGCAGTATTTT
J gene: TRBJ2-7; D gene: -; CDR3 length: 12; clone size: many; V gene: TRBV6-1; CDR3 protein: CATGATSYEQYF; CDR3 DNA: TGTGCCACCGGGGCGACCTCCTACGAGCAGTACTTC
J gene: TRBJ2-5; D gene: -; CDR3 length: 14; clone size: -; V gene: TRBV6-6; CDR3 protein: CASSYSGGGETQYF; CDR3 DNA: TGTGCCAGCAGTTACTCGGGGGGAGGAGAGACCCAGTACTTC
J gene: TRBJ2-7; D gene: TRBD1; CDR3 length: 15; clone size: few; V gene: TRBV7-2; CDR3 protein: CASSFLGQGTYEQYF; CDR3 DNA: TGTGCCAGCAGCTTTCTTGGACAGGGGACCTACGAGCAGTACTTC
J gene: TRBJ2-1; D gene: TRBD1; CDR3 length: 14; clone size: few; V gene: TRBV7-6; CDR3 protein: CASSPGQGRREQFF; CDR3 DNA: TGTGCCAGCAGCCCTGGACAGGGACGGAGGGAGCAGTTCTTC
J gene: TRBJ2-3; D gene: TRBD2; CDR3 length: 18; clone size: -; V gene: TRBV6-4; CDR3 protein: CASSDPRLREGDGGELYF; CDR3 DNA: TGTGCCAGCAGTGACCCTCGGTTACGGGAGGGTGATGGCGGGGAGCTGTATTTT
J gene: TRBJ2-7; D gene: -; CDR3 length: 13; clone size: -; V gene: TRBV28; CDR3 protein: CASSFGQFYEQYF; CDR3 DNA: TGTGCCAGCAGTTTCGGGCAGTTCTACGAGCAGTACTTC
J gene: TRBJ2-1; D gene: -; CDR3 length: 14; clone size: -; V gene: TRBV12-3/TRBV12-4; CDR3 protein: CASSTSGYYNEQFF; CDR3 DNA: TGTGCCAGCAGTACGTCCGGGTACTACAATGAGCAGTTCTTC
J gene: TRBJ2-5; D gene: -; CDR3 length: 14; clone size: -; V gene: TRBV7-8; CDR3 protein: CASSLAGRDSEQYF; CDR3 DNA: TGTGCCAGCAGCTTAGCGGGAAGGGATAGTGAGCAGTACTTC
J gene: TRBJ2-5; D gene: TRBD1; CDR3 length: 17; clone size: -; V gene: TRBV24-1; CDR3 protein: CATSDPNPGTGHKTQYF; CDR3 DNA: TGTGCCACCAGTGATCCGAACCCCGGGACAGGGCATAAGACCCAGTACTTC
J gene: TRBJ1-4; D gene: -; CDR3 length: 14; clone size: -; V gene: TRBV7-6; CDR3 protein: CASSHRDGDEKLFF; CDR3 DNA: TGTGCCAGCAGCCACCGGGACGGGGATGAAAAACTGTTTTTT
J gene: TRBJ1-2; D gene: -; CDR3 length: 13; clone size: -; V gene: TRBV12-3/TRBV12-4; CDR3 protein: CASSFGQGTGYTF; CDR3 DNA: TGTGCCAGCAGTTTCGGGCAGGGAACCGGCTACACCTTC
J gene: TRBJ1-2; D gene: TRBD1; CDR3 length: 15; clone size: medium-sized; V gene: TRBV7-9; CDR3 protein: CASSPPGQGNYGYTF; CDR3 DNA: TGTGCCAGCAGCCCCCCGGGACAGGGGAACTATGGCTACACCTTC
J gene: TRBJ2-5; D gene: -; CDR3 length: 12; clone size: many; V gene: TRBV14; CDR3 protein: CASSRVGETQYF; CDR3 DNA: TGTGCCAGCAGCCGTGTGGGAGAGACCCAGTACTTC
J gene: TRBJ2-3; D gene: -; CDR3 length: 14; clone size: -; V gene: TRBV7-6; CDR3 protein: CASSFPSSTDTQYF; CDR3 DNA: TGTGCCAGCAGCTTTCCATCTAGCACAGATACGCAGTATTTT
J gene: TRBJ2-2; D gene: -; CDR3 length: 12; clone size: many; V gene: TRBV4-2; CDR3 protein: CASSQGPGELFF; CDR3 DNA: TGTGCCAGCAGCCAAGGCCCCGGGGAGCTGTTTTTT
J gene: TRBJ2-7; D gene: TRBD1; CDR3 length: 19; clone size: many; V gene: TRBV6-1; CDR3 protein: CASSGIDRASHLGSYEQYF; CDR3 DNA: TGTGCCAGCAGTGGGATCGACAGGGCCTCCCACCTTGGGAGCTACGAGCAGTACTTC
J gene: TRBJ2-7; D gene: -; CDR3 length: 13; clone size: -; V gene: TRBV28; CDR3 protein: CASKGRAAYEQYF; CDR3 DNA: TGTGCCTCGAAGGGTCGGGCCGCCTACGAGCAGTACTTC
J gene: TRBJ2-7; D gene: -; CDR3 length: 14; clone size: many; V gene: TRBV10-3; CDR3 protein: CAISGSDSAYEQYF; CDR3 DNA: TGTGCCATCAGTGGATCGGACAGTGCCTACGAGCAGTACTTC
J gene: TRBJ2-5; D gene: TRBD2; CDR3 length: 15; clone size: few; V gene: TRBV7-2; CDR3 protein: CASSFISGTQETQYF; CDR3 DNA: TGTGCCAGCAGCTTTATTAGCGGGACTCAAGAGACCCAGTACTTC
J gene: TRBJ2-2; D gene: -; CDR3 length: 16; clone size: few; V gene: TRBV7-3; CDR3 protein: CASSLSAAGHTGELFF; CDR3 DNA: TGTGCCAGCAGCTTAAGCGCGGCGGGGCACACCGGGGAGCTGTTTTTT
J gene: TRBJ2-3; D gene: -; CDR3 length: 14; clone size: many; V gene: TRBV27; CDR3 protein: CASSLYPSTDTQYF; CDR3 DNA: TGTGCCAGCAGTCTATATCCTAGCACAGATACGCAGTATTTT
J gene: TRBJ2-3; D gene: -; CDR3 length: 17; clone size: -; V gene: TRBV28; CDR3 protein: CASSLQGGGTGTDTQYF; CDR3 DNA: TGTGCCAGCAGTTTACAGGGGGGCGGGACGGGCACAGATACGCAGTATTTT
J gene: TRBJ2-1; D gene: TRBD2; CDR3 length: 15; clone size: -; V gene: TRBV19; CDR3 protein: CASRHSGSSYNEQFF; CDR3 DNA: TGTGCCAGTAGACACAGCGGGAGCTCCTACAATGAGCAGTTCTTC